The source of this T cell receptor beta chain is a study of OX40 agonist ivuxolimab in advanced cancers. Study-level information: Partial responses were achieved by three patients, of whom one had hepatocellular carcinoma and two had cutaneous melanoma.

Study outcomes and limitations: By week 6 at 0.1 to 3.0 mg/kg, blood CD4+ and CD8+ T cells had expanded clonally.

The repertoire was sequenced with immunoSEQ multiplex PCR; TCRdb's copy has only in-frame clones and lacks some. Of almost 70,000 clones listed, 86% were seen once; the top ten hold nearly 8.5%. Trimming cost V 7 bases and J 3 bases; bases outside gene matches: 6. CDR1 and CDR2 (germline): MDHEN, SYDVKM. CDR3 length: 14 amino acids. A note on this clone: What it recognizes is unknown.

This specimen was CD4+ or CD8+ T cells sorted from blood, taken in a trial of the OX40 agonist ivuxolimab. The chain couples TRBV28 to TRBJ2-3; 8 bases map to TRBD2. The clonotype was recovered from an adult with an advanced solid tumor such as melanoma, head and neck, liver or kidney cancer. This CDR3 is CASKRRGVTDTQYF. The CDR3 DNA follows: TGTGCCAGCAAGCGGCGGGGGGTTACAGATACGCAGTATTTT.